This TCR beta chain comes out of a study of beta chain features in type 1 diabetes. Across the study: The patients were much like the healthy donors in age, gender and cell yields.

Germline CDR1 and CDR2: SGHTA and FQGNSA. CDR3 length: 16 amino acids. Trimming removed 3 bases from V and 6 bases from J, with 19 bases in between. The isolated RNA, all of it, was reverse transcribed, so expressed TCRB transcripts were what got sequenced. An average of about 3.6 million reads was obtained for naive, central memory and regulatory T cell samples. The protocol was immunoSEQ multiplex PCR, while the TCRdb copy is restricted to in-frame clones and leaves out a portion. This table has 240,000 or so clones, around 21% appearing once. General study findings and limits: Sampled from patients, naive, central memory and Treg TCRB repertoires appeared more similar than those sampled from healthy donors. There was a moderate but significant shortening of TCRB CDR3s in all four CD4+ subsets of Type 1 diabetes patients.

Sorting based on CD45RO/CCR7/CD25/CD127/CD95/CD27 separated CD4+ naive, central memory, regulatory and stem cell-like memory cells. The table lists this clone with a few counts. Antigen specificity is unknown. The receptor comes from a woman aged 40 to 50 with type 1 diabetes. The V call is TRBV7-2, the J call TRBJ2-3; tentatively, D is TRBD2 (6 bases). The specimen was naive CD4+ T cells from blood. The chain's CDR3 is CASSLGVPSGQDTQYF. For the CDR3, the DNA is TGTGCCAGCAGCTTGGGGGTGCCAAGCGGGCAGGATACGCAGTATTTT.